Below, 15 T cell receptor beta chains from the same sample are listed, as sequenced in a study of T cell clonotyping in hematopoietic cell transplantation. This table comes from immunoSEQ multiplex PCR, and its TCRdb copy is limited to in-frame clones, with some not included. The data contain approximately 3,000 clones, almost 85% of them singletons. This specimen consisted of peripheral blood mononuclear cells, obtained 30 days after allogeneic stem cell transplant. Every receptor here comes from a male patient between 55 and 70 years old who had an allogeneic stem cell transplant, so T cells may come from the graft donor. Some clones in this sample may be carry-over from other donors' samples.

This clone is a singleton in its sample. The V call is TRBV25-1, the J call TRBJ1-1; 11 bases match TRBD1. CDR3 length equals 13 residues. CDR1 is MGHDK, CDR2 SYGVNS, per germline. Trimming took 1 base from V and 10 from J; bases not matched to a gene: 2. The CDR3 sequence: CASSEWTGGLAFF. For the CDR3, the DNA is TGTGCCAGCAGTGAATGGACAGGGGGCTTAGCTTTCTTT. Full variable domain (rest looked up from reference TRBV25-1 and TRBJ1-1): EADIYQTPRYLVIGTGKKITLECSQTMGHDKMYWYQQDPGMELHLIHYSYGVNSTEKGDLSSESTVSRIRTEHFPLTLESARPSHTSQYLCASSEWTGGLAFFGQGTRLTVV.

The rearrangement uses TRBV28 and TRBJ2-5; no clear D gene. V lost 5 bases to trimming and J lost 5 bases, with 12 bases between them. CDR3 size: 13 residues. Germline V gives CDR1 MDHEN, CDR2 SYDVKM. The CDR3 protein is CASSKSGPETQYF. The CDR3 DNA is TGTGCCAGCAGTAAGAGTGGTCCGGAGACCCAGTACTTC.

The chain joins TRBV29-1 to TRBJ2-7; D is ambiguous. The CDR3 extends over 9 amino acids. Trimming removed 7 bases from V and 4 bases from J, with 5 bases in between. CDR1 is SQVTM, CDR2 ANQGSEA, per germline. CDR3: CSAAYEQYF. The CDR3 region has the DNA TGCAGCGCCGCGTACGAGCAGTACTTC.

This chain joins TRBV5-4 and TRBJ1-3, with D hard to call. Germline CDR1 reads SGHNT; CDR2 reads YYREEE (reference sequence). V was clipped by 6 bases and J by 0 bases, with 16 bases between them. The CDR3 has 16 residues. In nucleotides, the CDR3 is TGTGCCAGCACCGCAGGACCGGGGATCTCTGGAAACACCATATATTTT. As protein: CASTAGPGISGNTIYF.

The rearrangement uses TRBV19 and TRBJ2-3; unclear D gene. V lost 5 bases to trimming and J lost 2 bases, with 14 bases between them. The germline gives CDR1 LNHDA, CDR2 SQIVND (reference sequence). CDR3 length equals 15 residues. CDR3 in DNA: TGTGCCAGTAGTCCACGTTCCCTCAACACAGATACGCAGTATTTT. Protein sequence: CASSPRSLNTDTQYF.

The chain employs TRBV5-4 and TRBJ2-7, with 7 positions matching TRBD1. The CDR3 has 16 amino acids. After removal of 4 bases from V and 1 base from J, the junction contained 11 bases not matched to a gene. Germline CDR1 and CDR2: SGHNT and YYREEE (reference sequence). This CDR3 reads CASSPRGKTGSYEQYF. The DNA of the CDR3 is TGTGCCAGCAGCCCAAGGGGAAAGACAGGGTCCTACGAGCAGTACTTC.

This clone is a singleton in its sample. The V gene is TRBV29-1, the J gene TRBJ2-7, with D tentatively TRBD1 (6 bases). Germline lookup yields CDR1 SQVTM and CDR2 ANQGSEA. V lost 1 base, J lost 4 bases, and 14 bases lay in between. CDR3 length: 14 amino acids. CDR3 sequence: CSVEGSWGRYEQYF. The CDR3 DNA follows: TGCAGCGTTGAAGGCTCGTGGGGGCGGTACGAGCAGTACTTC.

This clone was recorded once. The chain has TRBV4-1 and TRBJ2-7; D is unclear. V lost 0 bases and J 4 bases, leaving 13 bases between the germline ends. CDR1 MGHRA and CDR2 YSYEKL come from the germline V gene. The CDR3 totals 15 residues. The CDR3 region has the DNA TGCGCCAGCAGCCAAGACATGGTAGTAGGGTACGAGCAGTACTTC. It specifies CASSQDMVVGYEQYF.

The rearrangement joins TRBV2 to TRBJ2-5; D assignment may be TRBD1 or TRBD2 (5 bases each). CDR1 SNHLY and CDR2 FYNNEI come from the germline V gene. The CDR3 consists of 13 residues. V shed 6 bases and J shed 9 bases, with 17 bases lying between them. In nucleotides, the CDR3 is TGTGCCAGCAGAGGGGACCGATCGCGTGCCCAGTACTTC. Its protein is CASRGDRSRAQYF.

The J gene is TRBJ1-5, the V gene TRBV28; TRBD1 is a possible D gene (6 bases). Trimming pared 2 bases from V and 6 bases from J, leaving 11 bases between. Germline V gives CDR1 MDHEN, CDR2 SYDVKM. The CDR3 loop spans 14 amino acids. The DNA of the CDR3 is TGTGCCAGCAGTTTAATTAGAGGGGGTCAGCCCCAGCATTTT. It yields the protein CASSLIRGGQPQHF.

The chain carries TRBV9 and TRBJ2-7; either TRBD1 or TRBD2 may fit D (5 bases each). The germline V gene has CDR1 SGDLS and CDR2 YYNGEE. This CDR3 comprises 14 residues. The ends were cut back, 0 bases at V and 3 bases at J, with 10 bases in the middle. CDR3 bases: TGTGCCAGCAGCGTAGCCGGGACCGACTACGAGCAGTACTTC. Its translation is CASSVAGTDYEQYF.

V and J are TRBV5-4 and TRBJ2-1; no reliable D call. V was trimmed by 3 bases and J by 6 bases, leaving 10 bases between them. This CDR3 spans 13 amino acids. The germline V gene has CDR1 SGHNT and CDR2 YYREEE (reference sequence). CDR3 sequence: CASSSPDVNEQFF. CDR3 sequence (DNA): TGTGCCAGCAGCTCCCCTGACGTCAATGAGCAGTTCTTC. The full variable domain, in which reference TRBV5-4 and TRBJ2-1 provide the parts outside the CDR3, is ETGVTQSPTHLIKTRGQQVTLRCSSQSGHNTVSWYQQALGQGPQFIFQYYREEENGRGNFPPRFSGLQFPNYSSELNVNALELDDSALYLCASSSPDVNEQFFGPGTRLTVL.

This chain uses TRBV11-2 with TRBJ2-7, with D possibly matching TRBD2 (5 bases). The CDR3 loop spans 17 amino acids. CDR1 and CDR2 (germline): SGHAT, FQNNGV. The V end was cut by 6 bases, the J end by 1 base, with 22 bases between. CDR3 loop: CASSFRWGAKPSYEQYF. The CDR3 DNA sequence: TGTGCCAGCAGTTTTAGATGGGGAGCGAAGCCGTCCTACGAGCAGTACTTC.

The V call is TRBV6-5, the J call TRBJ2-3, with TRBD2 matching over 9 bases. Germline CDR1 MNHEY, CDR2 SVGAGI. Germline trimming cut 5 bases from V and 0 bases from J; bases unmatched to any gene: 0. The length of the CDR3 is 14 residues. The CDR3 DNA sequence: TGTGCCAGCAGTACTAGCGGGAGCACAGATACGCAGTATTTT. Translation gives CASSTSGSTDTQYF.

The CDR3 loop reads CASTYPQGNEQFF. CDR3 DNA sequence: TGTGCCAGCACCTACCCCCAGGGCAATGAGCAGTTCTTC. V is TRBV6-6 and J is TRBJ2-1; weak D call: TRBD1 (5 bases). Germline V gene lookup returns CDR1 MNHNY and CDR2 SVGAGI (reference sequence). Trimming left V 7 bases short and J 6 bases short, with 13 bases between. The CDR3 is made up of 13 amino acids.